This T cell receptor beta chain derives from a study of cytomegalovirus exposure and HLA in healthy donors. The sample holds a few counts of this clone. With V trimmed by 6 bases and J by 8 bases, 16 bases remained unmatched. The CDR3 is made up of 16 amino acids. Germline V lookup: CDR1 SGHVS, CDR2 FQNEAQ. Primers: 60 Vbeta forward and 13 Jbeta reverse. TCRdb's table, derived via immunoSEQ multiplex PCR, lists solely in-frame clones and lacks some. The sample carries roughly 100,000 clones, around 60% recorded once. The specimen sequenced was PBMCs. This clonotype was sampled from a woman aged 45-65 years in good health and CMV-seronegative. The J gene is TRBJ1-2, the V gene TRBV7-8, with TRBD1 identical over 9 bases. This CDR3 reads CASRPGTGKVKRGYTF. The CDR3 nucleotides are TGTGCCAGCAGACCCGGGACAGGGAAGGTTAAGCGCGGCTACACCTTC.